Listed below are T cell receptor beta chains from one sample, sequenced in a study of blood T cell repertoires in COVID-19. The table came from immunoSEQ multiplex PCR; TCRdb's copy has only in-frame clones and leaves some out. In the table there are 150,000 to 190,000 clones, more than 75% of which are singletons. Sequenced sample: peripheral blood. These receptors were collected from a woman aged 60-75 years with COVID-19, enrolled during active disease. CDR3s include the opening cysteine and the closing phenylalanine or tryptophan. D genes are given only for firm matches. Only part of the rows carry a size: once, few, many, or a class if the clone is expanded.

CDR3 protein | CDR3 DNA | D gene | clone size | J gene | V gene
CASSVHISGAEQYF | TGTGCCAGCAGCGTCCACATCTCAGGGGCCGAGCAGTACTTC | . | once | TRBJ2-7 | TRBV9
CASSRSSGGNQPQHF | TGCGCCAGCAGCCGCTCGAGCGGGGGCAATCAGCCCCAGCATTTT | . | . | TRBJ1-5 | TRBV5-1
CASSSGQLNEKLFF | TGTGCCAGTAGTTCGGGACAGCTTAATGAAAAACTGTTTTTT | TRBD1 | . | TRBJ1-4 | TRBV19
CASSPGTGITEAFF | TGTGCCAGCAGCCCTGGGACAGGGATCACTGAAGCTTTCTTT | TRBD1 | . | TRBJ1-1 | TRBV5-6
CASTRGQGVSGANVLTF | TGTGCCAGCACTCGGGGGCAGGGGGTCTCTGGGGCCAACGTCCTGACTTTC | . | . | TRBJ2-6 | TRBV6-6
CASSVDPTTKTEAFF | TGTGCCAGCAGCGTAGATCCGACAACGAAGACTGAAGCTTTCTTT | . | . | TRBJ1-1 | TRBV9
CASRPPGAGGLNEQFF | TGCGCCAGCAGGCCCCCGGGAGCGGGGGGGCTCAATGAGCAGTTCTTC | TRBD2 | few | TRBJ2-1 | TRBV10-2
CASSYPRGTPSNQPQHF | TGTGCCAGCAGTTACCCTCGAGGGACACCTAGCAATCAGCCCCAGCATTTT | . | few | TRBJ1-5 | TRBV6-2/TRBV6-3
CASSQSSLGAFF | TGTGCCAGCAGCCAGAGTTCCCTCGGAGCTTTCTTT | . | once | TRBJ1-1 | TRBV3-1/TRBV3-2
CASSASGREQFF | TGTGCCAGCAGCGCTAGCGGTCGGGAGCAGTTCTTC | TRBD2 | . | TRBJ2-1 | TRBV3-1/TRBV3-2
CASSLSLRSREGLYNEQFF | TGTGCCAGCAGTTTATCCCTCCGTTCGAGGGAGGGACTATACAATGAGCAGTTCTTC | TRBD2 | . | TRBJ2-1 | TRBV27
CASSQGPTGRSGNTIYF | TGCGCCAGCAGCCAAGGTCCGACAGGACGCTCTGGAAACACCATATATTTT | . | . | TRBJ1-3 | TRBV4-1
CASRLDRVTGELFF | TGTGCCAGCAGACTCGACAGGGTTACCGGGGAGCTGTTTTTT | TRBD1 | . | TRBJ2-2 | TRBV6-5
CASSLWTGYNEQFF | TGTGCCAGCAGTTTATGGACAGGGTACAATGAGCAGTTCTTC | TRBD1 | . | TRBJ2-1 | TRBV27
CASSASGTGGSNQPQHF | TGTGCCAGCAGCGCCTCCGGGACAGGGGGAAGCAATCAGCCCCAGCATTTT | TRBD1 | . | TRBJ1-5 | TRBV7-8
CASSVEEGLTEAFF | TGTGCCAGCAGCGTAGAGGAGGGGTTGACTGAAGCTTTCTTT | . | . | TRBJ1-1 | TRBV9
CAISEGTDNSPLHF | TGTGCCATCAGTGAGGGGACAGATAATTCACCCCTCCACTTT | TRBD1 | . | TRBJ1-6 | TRBV10-3
CASSQGMNTEAFF | TGTGCCAGTAGTCAGGGCATGAACACTGAAGCTTTCTTT | . | . | TRBJ1-1 | TRBV19
CASSPVRSLSNQPQHF | TGTGCCAGCTCACCAGTTAGATCTTTGAGCAATCAGCCCCAGCATTTT | . | . | TRBJ1-5 | TRBV18
CASSLGSGRVTDTQYF | TGCGCCAGCAGCTTGGGGAGCGGGAGGGTCACAGATACGCAGTATTTT | TRBD2 | . | TRBJ2-3 | TRBV5-1
CASSQLTGGANYTF | TGTGCCAGCAGCCAACTGACAGGGGGCGCGAACTACACCTTC | TRBD1 | few | TRBJ1-2 | TRBV3-1/TRBV3-2
CASSPWTGTDEKLFF | TGTGCCAGCAGCCCCTGGACAGGGACGGACGAAAAACTGTTTTTT | TRBD1 | . | TRBJ1-4 | TRBV16
CASSAGPRDYGDEQYF | TGTGCCAGCAGCGCTGGGCCTCGGGATTATGGGGACGAGCAGTACTTC | . | . | TRBJ2-7 | TRBV9
CATSRVRLSGSGAYNEQFF | TGTGCCACCAGCAGAGTACGTCTTAGCGGGAGCGGGGCCTACAATGAGCAGTTCTTC | TRBD2 | . | TRBJ2-1 | TRBV15
CASRQNYGYTF | TGCGCCAGCAGACAGAACTATGGCTACACCTTC | . | . | TRBJ1-2 | TRBV5-1
CASSLAQGGGNESPLHF | TGTGCCAGCAGCTTAGCCCAAGGGGGTGGCAATGAGTCACCCCTCCACTTT | . | . | TRBJ1-6 | TRBV7-8
CASSIVAAGNTIYF | TGTGCCAGTAGTATAGTGGCAGCTGGAAACACCATATATTTT | . | few | TRBJ1-3 | TRBV19
CASSPRTSGNQETQYF | TGTGCCAGCAGCCCACGGACTAGCGGGAATCAAGAGACCCAGTACTTC | TRBD2 | . | TRBJ2-5 | TRBV7-9
CASGGDTDTQYF | TGTGCCAGCGGCGGAGACACAGATACGCAGTATTTT | . | . | TRBJ2-3 | TRBV6-5
CASSPDSETGLRNQPQHF | TGTGCCAGCTCACCAGACTCCGAGACAGGCCTTCGGAATCAGCCCCAGCATTTT | . | . | TRBJ1-5 | TRBV18
CASSGLWNTEAFF | TGTGCCAGCAGTGGTTTATGGAACACTGAAGCTTTCTTT | . | . | TRBJ1-1 | TRBV2
CASSPMTGLAGELFF | TGTGCCAGCAGCCCGATGACAGGGCTCGCCGGGGAGCTGTTTTTT | TRBD1 | . | TRBJ2-2 | TRBV9
CASSYRDRGQSEAFF | TGTGCCAGCAGTTATCGGGACAGGGGGCAATCTGAAGCTTTCTTT | TRBD1 | . | TRBJ1-1 | TRBV6-5
CASSLGQGAGGYTF | TGTGCCAGCAGCTTGGGACAGGGGGCTGGTGGCTACACCTTC | TRBD1 | . | TRBJ1-2 | TRBV7-9
CASGLVPGTAYLFYGYTF | TGTGCTAGTGGTTTGGTACCCGGGACAGCCTACCTCTTCTATGGCTACACCTTC | TRBD1 | . | TRBJ1-2 | TRBV12-5
CASKLASNYGYTF | TGTGCCAGTAAGTTGGCTAGTAACTATGGCTACACCTTC | . | . | TRBJ1-2 | TRBV27
CASSSLNRDSSRPEQYF | TGTGCCAGCAGCTCCTTAAACCGGGACTCCTCCCGGCCCGAGCAGTACTTC | . | . | TRBJ2-7 | TRBV5-4
CASSRIQETGELFF | TGCGCCAGCAGCCGGATACAGGAGACCGGGGAGCTGTTTTTT | . | . | TRBJ2-2 | TRBV4-1
CASRGQSTTNEKLFF | TGTGCCAGCAGGGGACAGTCAACAACTAATGAAAAACTGTTTTTT | TRBD1 | . | TRBJ1-4 | TRBV6-5
CASSAYATGSSYNSPLHF | TGCGCCAGCAGTGCCTATGCTACAGGGTCCTCCTATAATTCACCCCTCCACTTT | . | . | TRBJ1-6 | TRBV5-1
CASSLGDNFNTIYF | TGTGCCAGCAGCTTAGGGGACAACTTCAACACCATATATTTT | . | once | TRBJ1-3 | TRBV7-8
CASRNKPTGESGYTF | TGTGCCAGCAGAAACAAGCCGACAGGAGAAAGCGGCTACACCTTC | . | . | TRBJ1-2 | TRBV6-5
CASSTIRQGAPEAFF | TGTGCCAGTAGTACCATTAGACAGGGGGCTCCTGAAGCTTTCTTT | TRBD1 | . | TRBJ1-1 | TRBV19
CASSSSGGDVYGYTF | TGTGCCAGCAGCTCCTCGGGGGGCGATGTCTATGGCTACACCTTC | . | once | TRBJ1-2 | TRBV7-9
CASSPGQDDIQYF | TGTGCCAGCTCACCAGGACAGGATGACATTCAGTACTTC | TRBD1 | . | TRBJ2-4 | TRBV18
CASKGQGGWNSPLHF | TGTGCCAGTAAAGGACAGGGGGGTTGGAATTCACCCCTCCACTTT | TRBD1 | . | TRBJ1-6 | TRBV19
CASSWYASSVGAGELFF | TGTGCCAGTAGCTGGTACGCATCCTCGGTGGGCGCCGGGGAGCTGTTTTTT | . | . | TRBJ2-2 | TRBV19
CASSFLLAGATGELFF | TGCGCCAGCAGCTTCCTTCTAGCGGGGGCCACCGGGGAGCTGTTTTTT | TRBD2 | . | TRBJ2-2 | TRBV5-1
CASSVDGTGSLVYGYTF | TGTGCCAGCAGCGTAGACGGGACAGGGAGTTTGGTCTATGGCTACACCTTC | TRBD1 | . | TRBJ1-2 | TRBV9
CASSTPDSGNTIYF | TGTGCCAGTAGTACCCCCGACAGCGGAAACACCATATATTTT | . | . | TRBJ1-3 | TRBV19
CAWRGTGQGGPGYTF | TGTGCCTGGCGCGGCACGGGACAGGGGGGACCTGGCTACACCTTC | TRBD1 | . | TRBJ1-2 | TRBV30
CASVLVGLQTQYF | TGTGCCAGCGTCCTCGTGGGACTACAGACCCAGTACTTC | TRBD2 | . | TRBJ2-5 | TRBV6-5
CASSLNRPNYGYTF | TGTGCCAGCAGCTTGAACAGACCCAACTATGGCTACACCTTC | . | . | TRBJ1-2 | TRBV11-1
CASSLNTGTGSTNEQFF | TGTGCCAGCAGCTTAAACACCGGGACAGGGAGCACGAATGAGCAGTTCTTC | TRBD1 | . | TRBJ2-1 | TRBV5-6
CASSLSYNSPLHF | TGTGCCAGCAGCCTCTCCTATAATTCACCCCTCCACTTT | . | . | TRBJ1-6 | TRBV7-3
CASSLSQGGPFEQFF | TGTGCCAGCAGCTTAAGTCAGGGTGGGCCTTTTGAGCAGTTCTTC | . | many | TRBJ2-1 | TRBV7-6
CASGLFGLAANTGELFF | TGTGCTAGTGGTTTGTTCGGACTAGCGGCCAACACCGGGGAGCTGTTTTTT | TRBD2 | . | TRBJ2-2 | TRBV12-5
CAISRGTSGMGDTQYF | TGTGCCATCAGCCGGGGGACTAGCGGGATGGGAGATACGCAGTATTTT | TRBD2 | once | TRBJ2-3 | TRBV10-3
CAISEGQSQGKNIQYF | TGTGCCATCAGTGAGGGTCAGTCCCAGGGCAAAAACATTCAGTACTTC | . | . | TRBJ2-4 | TRBV10-3